This is a list of T cell receptor beta chains from one sample in a study of blood T cell repertoires in COVID-19. The repertoire was sequenced with immunoSEQ multiplex PCR; TCRdb's copy has only in-frame clones and lacks some. The sample records 300,000 or so clones, around 86% being singletons. Specimen: peripheral blood. The receptors originated from a man between 65 and 79 years old with acute or convalescent COVID-19. Each CDR3 is given with its conserved first and last residue. The order of the fields is J gene, V gene, CDR3 protein.

j_call: TRBJ2-1
v_call: TRBV18
cdr3_aa: CASSRRLAGGDEQFF

j_call: TRBJ1-5
v_call: TRBV18
cdr3_aa: CASSIRVSDQPQHF

j_call: TRBJ2-2
v_call: TRBV27
cdr3_aa: CASSLEGQSTGELFF

j_call: TRBJ2-3
v_call: TRBV9
cdr3_aa: CASGSRFRTDTQYF

j_call: TRBJ2-1
v_call: TRBV5-1
cdr3_aa: CASSVTGGPWNEQFF

j_call: TRBJ1-6
v_call: TRBV3-1/TRBV3-2
cdr3_aa: CASSQAGPNSPLHF

j_call: TRBJ2-1
v_call: TRBV4-2
cdr3_aa: CASSQDRSLAGENEQFF

j_call: TRBJ2-7
v_call: TRBV7-2
cdr3_aa: CASSLGHTSYEQYF

j_call: TRBJ1-5
v_call: TRBV19
cdr3_aa: CASSMRSEATSNQPQHF

j_call: TRBJ2-5
v_call: TRBV9
cdr3_aa: CASSSTSSETQYF

j_call: TRBJ2-4
v_call: TRBV9
cdr3_aa: CASSVGDTVENIQYF

j_call: TRBJ1-5
v_call: TRBV2
cdr3_aa: CASSASVYQPQHF

j_call: TRBJ1-1
v_call: TRBV5-1
cdr3_aa: CASAGQGLPNTEAFF

j_call: TRBJ1-1
v_call: TRBV7-2
cdr3_aa: CASSLAPGQARQAFF

j_call: TRBJ2-1
v_call: TRBV21-1
cdr3_aa: CASNTWTGAYNEQFF

j_call: TRBJ1-3
v_call: TRBV19
cdr3_aa: CASPDRSGNTIYF

j_call: TRBJ2-3
v_call: TRBV24-1
cdr3_aa: CATSDFQRGDTQYF

j_call: TRBJ1-3
v_call: TRBV29-1
cdr3_aa: CSVDASGQGAGNTIYF

j_call: TRBJ2-7
v_call: TRBV10-3
cdr3_aa: CAISEGLAGDEQYF

j_call: TRBJ2-1
v_call: TRBV19
cdr3_aa: CASRKTGPNEQFF

j_call: TRBJ2-7
v_call: TRBV28
cdr3_aa: CASSPPDRVGGQYF

j_call: TRBJ1-6
v_call: TRBV27
cdr3_aa: CASRRDLSSPLHF

j_call: TRBJ2-3
v_call: TRBV28
cdr3_aa: CASSRNSGDTQYF

j_call: TRBJ1-2
v_call: TRBV7-9
cdr3_aa: CASSLAESGYTF

j_call: TRBJ2-7
v_call: TRBV28
cdr3_aa: CASLTSPTGGISSEYF

j_call: TRBJ2-2
v_call: TRBV7-9
cdr3_aa: CASSFDRGTGELFF

j_call: TRBJ2-1
v_call: TRBV7-8
cdr3_aa: CASSPLAAEQFF

j_call: TRBJ1-2
v_call: TRBV5-1
cdr3_aa: CASGAGDYGYTF

j_call: TRBJ1-5
v_call: TRBV6-2/TRBV6-3
cdr3_aa: CASSYSNRDQPQHF

j_call: TRBJ2-2
v_call: TRBV7-2
cdr3_aa: CASSIQGLAGAVAGELFF

j_call: TRBJ1-2
v_call: TRBV21-1
cdr3_aa: CASRGDQGPDSYGYTF

j_call: TRBJ2-1
v_call: TRBV27
cdr3_aa: CASPRGGSSYNEQFF

j_call: TRBJ2-7
v_call: TRBV28
cdr3_aa: CASSLTPGQGYEQYF

j_call: TRBJ2-1
v_call: TRBV7-2
cdr3_aa: CASSPRTSTDGEQFF

j_call: TRBJ1-3
v_call: TRBV28
cdr3_aa: CASSLGLISGNTIYF

j_call: TRBJ1-5
v_call: TRBV19
cdr3_aa: CASSIRLVTAGGNQPQHF